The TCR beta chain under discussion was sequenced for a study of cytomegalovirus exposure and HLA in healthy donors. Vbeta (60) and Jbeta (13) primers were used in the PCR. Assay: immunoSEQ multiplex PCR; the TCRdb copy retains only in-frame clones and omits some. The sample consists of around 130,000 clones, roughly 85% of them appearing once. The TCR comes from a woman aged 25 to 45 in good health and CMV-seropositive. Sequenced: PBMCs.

CDR3 residues: CASSATAGGDSPLHF. The CDR3 DNA follows: TGTGCCAGCTCCGCCACTGCCGGGGGGGATTCACCCCTCCACTTT. The chain carries TRBV18 and TRBJ1-6; D perhaps matches TRBD1 (5 bases). Germline values: CDR1 KGHSH, CDR2 LQKENI. V was cut by 6 bases and J by 8 bases, with 17 bases left in between. The length of the CDR3 is 15 residues. Full variable domain (outside the CDR3, taken from reference TRBV18 and TRBJ1-6): NAGVMQNPRHLVRRRGQEARLRCSPMKGHSHVYWYRQLPEEGLKFMVYLQKENIIDESGMPKERFSAEFPKEGPSILRIQQVVRGDSAAYFCASSATAGGDSPLHFGNGTRLTVT.